The clone carrying this TCR beta chain has only a few counts. The antigen remains unidentified. A patient was excluded if there was uncontrolled infection, other autoimmune disease, pregnancy or lactation. Diagnostic assessment was based on clinical symptoms, serum thyroxine and TRAb, thyroid ultrasound and orbital computed tomography. This sample is drawn from a study of T cells in Graves' hyperthyroidism and ophthalmopathy. Points from the study as a whole: The blood repertoire included most of the expanded thyroid clonotypes above 0.001. Before onset, ophthalmopathy was predicted by the model a median roughly six months earlier.

CDR1 and CDR2 (germline): SGHVS, FQNEAQ. This CDR3 contains 13 residues. V dropped 5 bases and J dropped 7 bases, with 11 bases sitting between them. Amplified regions were TCR beta CDR3 sequences from RNA transcripts. The study used the HTBI primer set for a first-round RT-PCR of the TCR CDR3. Via MiXCR, TCRdb re-called the multiplex PCR reads, giving one row per CDR3 protein. The sample yields 250,000 to 350,000 distinct CDR3 sequences, 22% seen once. Source material: blood. The sequence came from a man aged 25 to 40 with Graves' ophthalmopathy. The chain employs TRBV7-8 and TRBJ2-2; D ambiguous. CDR3 nucleotide sequence: TGTGCCAGCAGCCCCGTATTACACGGGGAGCTGTTTTTT. This encodes CASSPVLHGELFF.